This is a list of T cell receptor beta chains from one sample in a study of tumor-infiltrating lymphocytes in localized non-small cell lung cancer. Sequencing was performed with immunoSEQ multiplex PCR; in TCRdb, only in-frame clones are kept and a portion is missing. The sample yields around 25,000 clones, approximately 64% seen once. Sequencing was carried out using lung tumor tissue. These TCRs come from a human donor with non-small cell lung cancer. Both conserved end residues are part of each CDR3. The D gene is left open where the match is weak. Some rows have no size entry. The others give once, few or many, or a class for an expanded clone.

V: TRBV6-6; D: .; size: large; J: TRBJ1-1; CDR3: CASSPQGATEAFF; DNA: TGTGCCAGCAGTCCACAGGGTGCCACTGAAGCTTTCTTT
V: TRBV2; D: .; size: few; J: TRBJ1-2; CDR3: CASRPVIGGYTF; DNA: TGTGCCAGCCGACCCGTCATCGGTGGCTACACCTTC
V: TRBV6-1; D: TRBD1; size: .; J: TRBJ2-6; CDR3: CASTGTGAGANVLTF; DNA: TGTGCCAGCACCGGAACAGGGGCTGGGGCCAACGTCCTGACTTTC
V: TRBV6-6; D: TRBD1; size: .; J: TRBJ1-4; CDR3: CASSPPTGQTNEKLFF; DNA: TGTGCCAGCAGCCCCCCGACAGGGCAAACTAATGAAAAACTGTTTTTT
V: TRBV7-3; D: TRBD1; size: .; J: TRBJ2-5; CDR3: CASSLTGGQETQYF; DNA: TGTGCCAGCAGCCTCACAGGGGGCCAAGAGACCCAGTACTTC
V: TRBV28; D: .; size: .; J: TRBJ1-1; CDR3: CASTPPGSGGAFF; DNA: TGTGCCAGCACCCCGCCAGGGTCTGGCGGGGCTTTCTTT
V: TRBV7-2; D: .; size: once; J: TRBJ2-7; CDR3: CASRLYQDPSYEQYF; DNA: TGTGCCAGCAGACTTTATCAGGATCCCTCCTACGAGCAGTACTTC
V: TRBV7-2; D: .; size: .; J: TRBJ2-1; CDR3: CASSLGPVSTNEQFF; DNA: TGTGCCAGCAGCTTAGGCCCGGTCAGCACTAATGAGCAGTTCTTC
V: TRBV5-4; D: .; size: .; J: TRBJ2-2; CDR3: CASSLGGMNTGELFF; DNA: TGTGCCAGCAGCTTAGGCGGGATGAACACCGGGGAGCTGTTTTTT
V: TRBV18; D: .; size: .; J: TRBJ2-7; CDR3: CASSPQQRSYEQYF; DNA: TGTGCCAGCTCACCCCAACAGCGGTCCTACGAGCAGTACTTC
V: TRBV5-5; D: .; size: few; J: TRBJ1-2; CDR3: CASSLDNYGYTF; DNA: TGTGCCAGCAGCTTGGACAACTATGGCTACACCTTC